Sequencing of this TCR beta chain was carried out in a study of cytomegalovirus exposure and HLA in healthy donors. This clone is a singleton in its sample. 13 Jbeta primers and 60 Vbeta primers were used for the PCR. Assay: immunoSEQ multiplex PCR; the TCRdb copy retains only in-frame clones and omits some. The table records 160,000 or so clones, roughly 79% of them present only once. The sequence was obtained from a young woman in good health and CMV-seropositive. Sequenced material: PBMCs.

CDR3 bases: TGTGCCAGCAGTTACGGGGGGAGCTCCTACAATGAGCAGTTCTTC. Its protein product is CASSYGGSSYNEQFF. The chain links TRBV11-2 to TRBJ2-1; the match to TRBD2 covers 7 bases. The trim removed 6 bases at V and 0 bases at J, leaving 5 bases unmatched. CDR1 is SGHAT, CDR2 FQNNGV, per germline. The CDR3 has 15 residues.